The rows below give T cell receptor beta chains drawn from one sample of a study of blood T cell repertoires in COVID-19. Sequenced by immunoSEQ multiplex PCR; TCRdb stores in-frame clones only, minus some. The table records 57,000 or so clones, approximately 80% of them present only once. The specimen sequenced was peripheral blood. The source is a man aged 60 to 75 with acute or convalescent COVID-19. CDR3s include the opening cysteine and the closing phenylalanine or tryptophan. The D gene is left open where the match is weak. Size is omitted from some rows. Given values are once, few, many or a class for expanded clones.

V gene	D gene	J gene	clone size	CDR3 DNA	CDR3 protein
TRBV18	NA	TRBJ1-4	NA	TGTGCCAGCTCACCAAACCAGTCTAATGAAAAACTGTTTTTT	CASSPNQSNEKLFF
TRBV7-3	TRBD2	TRBJ2-3	NA	TGTGCCAGCAGCTTGGGACTAGCGGGCGGTACAGATACGCAGTATTTT	CASSLGLAGGTDTQYF
TRBV7-9	TRBD2	TRBJ2-7	NA	TGTGCCAGCAGCGTGACAGGCGGGAGGCACGAGCAGTACTTC	CASSVTGGRHEQYF
TRBV5-1	NA	TRBJ1-2	NA	TGCGCCAGCAGCCAACACAGGGATGATGGCTACACCTTC	CASSQHRDDGYTF
TRBV5-1	NA	TRBJ2-1	NA	TGCGCCAGCAGCCGCGGACAAAGTAACAATGAGCAGTTCTTC	CASSRGQSNNEQFF
TRBV5-5	TRBD1	TRBJ2-1	NA	TGTGCCAGCAGCAGGGACAGGGGGTTTTTGAATGAGCAGTTCTTC	CASSRDRGFLNEQFF
TRBV18	TRBD1	TRBJ1-5	few	TGTGCCAGCTCACCGGGACAGGGGAATCAGCCCCAGCATTTT	CASSPGQGNQPQHF
TRBV27	NA	TRBJ2-1	NA	TGTGCCAGCAGCCCCCCAGGCTACAATGAGCAGTTCTTC	CASSPPGYNEQFF
TRBV12-3/TRBV12-4	TRBD2	TRBJ2-4	NA	TGTGCCAGCGGGAGCGGGAGGGATCAGTACTTC	CASGSGRDQYF
TRBV7-6	TRBD2	TRBJ2-5	NA	TGTGCCAGCAGCTTAAGTCGCGGGAGAGGGGAGACCCAGTACTTC	CASSLSRGRGETQYF
TRBV3-1/TRBV3-2	TRBD2	TRBJ2-1	NA	TGTGCCAGCAGCCAAGATGCCCTGGGACTAGCGGGGGCCAATGAGCAGTTCTTC	CASSQDALGLAGANEQFF
TRBV19	TRBD1	TRBJ1-1	few	TGTGCCAGTAGCCAATATCTACAGGGGGCGACCACTGAAGCTTTCTTT	CASSQYLQGATTEAFF
TRBV24-1	TRBD2	TRBJ2-1	NA	TGTGCCACCAGTGATTTTAGGGGTAGCGGGAGTGAGCAGTTCTTC	CATSDFRGSGSEQFF
TRBV24-1	NA	TRBJ1-2	NA	TGTGCCACCAGTGGGGCTTATGGCTACACCTTC	CATSGAYGYTF
TRBV27	TRBD1	TRBJ1-5	few	TGTGCCAGCAGTTTAGGACAGGGCCGAAATCAGCCCCAGCATTTT	CASSLGQGRNQPQHF
TRBV4-2	NA	TRBJ2-2	NA	TGTGCCAGCAGCCAAGAAAACGTCCCACTAAACACCGGGGAGCTGTTTTTT	CASSQENVPLNTGELFF
TRBV7-9	NA	TRBJ1-1	NA	TGTGCCTTCAGGGATACAGGCCAGACTGAAGCTTTCTTT	CAFRDTGQTEAFF
TRBV7-8	NA	TRBJ1-1	NA	TGTGCCAGCAGCTCGACCGGGGGATTTCACACTGAAGCTTTCTTT	CASSSTGGFHTEAFF
TRBV30	NA	TRBJ1-1	NA	TGTGCCTGGAGTGTCTCACCCAGGAACACTGAAGCTTTCTTT	CAWSVSPRNTEAFF
TRBV5-4	TRBD1	TRBJ2-7	NA	TGTGCCAGCAGTGACAGGGCCTCCTACGAGCAGTACTTC	CASSDRASYEQYF
TRBV5-5	TRBD2	TRBJ2-2	NA	TGTGCCAGCAGCTTGGTAGGCGGGAGGGACGGCGGGGAGCTGTTTTTT	CASSLVGGRDGGELFF
TRBV19	NA	TRBJ1-5	NA	TGTGCCAGTAAGCCCCCCGGCAATCAGCCCCAGCATTTT	CASKPPGNQPQHF
TRBV28	NA	TRBJ2-7	NA	TGTGCCAGCAGTGGCCCGGGACTTGGCTACGAGCAGTACTTC	CASSGPGLGYEQYF
TRBV5-4	NA	TRBJ2-7	NA	TGTGCCAGCAGACGGGGGTCCGAGCAGTACTTC	CASRRGSEQYF
TRBV3-1/TRBV3-2	TRBD1	TRBJ1-1	NA	TGTGCCAGCAGCCCCCTATCGACAGGGAAGGGAGCTTTCTTT	CASSPLSTGKGAFF
TRBV9	NA	TRBJ1-2	NA	TGTGCCAGCAGCGTAGCTACGTCCGGGGTCTATGGCTACACCTTC	CASSVATSGVYGYTF
TRBV4-1	NA	TRBJ1-1	NA	TGCGCCAGCAGCCGGACCGCGGAGGGGCCCACTGAAGCTTTCTTT	CASSRTAEGPTEAFF
TRBV18	NA	TRBJ2-7	NA	TGTGCCAGCTCACCTTATGGGCCCGGGGACGAGCAGTACTTC	CASSPYGPGDEQYF
TRBV7-9	TRBD2	TRBJ2-1	NA	TGTGCCAGCAGCTCTTTGCCGGGACTAGCATTTTACAATGAGCAGTTCTTC	CASSSLPGLAFYNEQFF
TRBV2	TRBD2	TRBJ2-7	NA	TGTGCCAGCAGTACTCCAGCGGGGGGTTACGAGCAGTACTTC	CASSTPAGGYEQYF
TRBV6-5	TRBD1	TRBJ1-2	NA	TGTGCCAGCAGTCAGGGGGCGGGTGACTATGGCTACACCTTC	CASSQGAGDYGYTF
TRBV7-9	NA	TRBJ2-1	NA	TGTGCCAGCAGCTCCCGAGAAAGGAGCTCCTACAATGAGCAGTTCTTC	CASSSRERSSYNEQFF
TRBV6-2/TRBV6-3	NA	TRBJ1-2	few	TGTGCCAGCAGTTACCTTGGGGCGCCTGGCTACACCTTC	CASSYLGAPGYTF
TRBV6-5	NA	TRBJ2-1	few	TGTGCCAGCAGTCTAAATGAGGGCAATGAGCAGTTCTTC	CASSLNEGNEQFF
TRBV10-3	TRBD1	TRBJ1-3	NA	TGTGCCACACAGGGGTCTGGAAACACCATATATTTT	CATQGSGNTIYF
TRBV7-2	NA	TRBJ2-3	NA	TGTGCCAGCAGCTTAATGGCGGGAAGGGGAGCAGATACGCAGTATTTT	CASSLMAGRGADTQYF
TRBV7-3	TRBD2	TRBJ2-3	NA	TGTGCCAGCAGCTTAGGGGGACTAAGCACAGATACGCAGTATTTT	CASSLGGLSTDTQYF
TRBV15	TRBD1	TRBJ2-6	NA	TGTGCCACCAGCAACGACAGGGGGACTGGGGCCAACGTCCTGACTTTC	CATSNDRGTGANVLTF
TRBV4-2	TRBD1	TRBJ2-2	NA	TGTGCCAGCAGCCGTTTCGGACAGGGGGCGCACGGGGAGCTGTTTTTT	CASSRFGQGAHGELFF
TRBV19	TRBD1	TRBJ2-2	NA	TGTGCCAGTAGTTATCGGACAGGGGAAGGGACCGGGGAGCTGTTTTTT	CASSYRTGEGTGELFF
TRBV4-1	TRBD1	TRBJ1-1	NA	TGCGCCAGCAGCTCCCCAGGGGGGCGGGGGAACACTGAAGCTTTCTTT	CASSSPGGRGNTEAFF
TRBV29-1	NA	TRBJ1-2	NA	TGCAGCGTTGACCGGGGGGTGGACTATGGCTACACCTTC	CSVDRGVDYGYTF
TRBV5-4	NA	TRBJ1-2	NA	TGTGCCAGCAGCGACAGTGGACGGTCGAGCTATGGCTACACCTTC	CASSDSGRSSYGYTF
TRBV18	NA	TRBJ1-5	once	TGTGCCAGCTCACGACTGGACGGGGATCAGCCCCAGCATTTT	CASSRLDGDQPQHF
TRBV30	TRBD1	TRBJ2-3	few	TGTGCCGGTACCGGGACAGGGGGCACAGATACGCAGTATTTT	CAGTGTGGTDTQYF
TRBV10-3	NA	TRBJ2-3	NA	TGTGCCATCAGTGAGTCCCTGACAGATACGCAGTATTTT	CAISESLTDTQYF
TRBV7-3	NA	TRBJ2-2	NA	TGTGCCAGCAGCCCCCAGGGAGGACGGAGCGCGAACACCGGGGAGCTGTTTTTT	CASSPQGGRSANTGELFF
TRBV19	NA	TRBJ2-3	NA	TGTGCCAGTAGCTCAGGGCACAGTAGCACAGATACGCAGTATTTT	CASSSGHSSTDTQYF
TRBV28	TRBD1	TRBJ2-3	NA	TGTGCCAGCAGTACTCAACAGGGGTCGGATACGCAGTATTTT	CASSTQQGSDTQYF
TRBV14	TRBD2	TRBJ2-3	NA	TGTGCCAGCAGCCAAGACCTAGCGGGAGGGCCTCGGGATACGCAGTATTTT	CASSQDLAGGPRDTQYF
TRBV5-1	NA	TRBJ1-1	NA	TGCGCCAGCAGCCTGGGGGCTGCTGAAGCTTTCTTT	CASSLGAAEAFF
TRBV27	NA	TRBJ2-7	once	TGTGCCAGCAGCCCCGGGGGTGGCTACGAGCAGTACTTC	CASSPGGGYEQYF
TRBV28	NA	TRBJ1-5	once	TGTGCCAGCAGCCCTACAGGGAGAATCTATCAGCCCCAGCATTTT	CASSPTGRIYQPQHF
TRBV4-2	NA	TRBJ2-1	once	TGTGCCAGCAGCCAAGATCCAGGGACCTACAATGAGCAGTTCTTC	CASSQDPGTYNEQFF